This TCR beta chain is drawn from a study of early T cells in non-severe SARS-CoV-2 infection. Individual cDNA molecules were tagged with unique molecular identifiers, the study reported. MiXCR, applied by TCRdb to the 5' RACE reads, yields one record per CDR3 protein. The sample lists some 63,000 distinct CDR3 sequences; about an eighth were seen once. CDR1 is LNHDA, CDR2 SQIVND, per germline (reference sequence). The CDR3 loop spans 15 amino acids. This clonotype was seen ten or more times. At one end, the junction sequence differs from germline, possibly due to a read error. The sequenced sample was whole blood. This TCR was sampled from an adult who was a healthcare worker with PCR-confirmed SARS-CoV-2 infection or an uninfected control (not recorded which). This chain uses TRBV19 with TRBJ2-2, with 11 bases aligning to TRBD2. In DNA form, the CDR3 reads TGTGCCAGTAGGACTAGCGGGGCGAACACCGGGGAGCTGGTTTTT. This codes for CASRTSGANTGELVF.